This is a list of T cell receptor beta chains from one sample in a study of blood T cells in healthy people across ages. TCRdb reprocessed the 5' RACE reads with MiXCR, giving one entry per CDR3 protein. The table shows 700,000 to 800,000 distinct CDR3 sequences, with roughly 47% occurring only once. Sequencing was carried out using blood. These receptors were obtained from a woman aged 55-69 years in good health. CDR3s include the opening cysteine and the closing phenylalanine or tryptophan. The D gene is left open where the match is weak. Size values are once, few and many counts, or a class for expanded clones, and some rows have none.

clone_size: NA
j_call: TRBJ1-6
v_call: TRBV7-2
d_call: NA
cdr3_nt: TGTGCCAGCAGCTTAGGCGGCAGGGCTCGTTCACCCCTCCACTTT
cdr3_aa: CASSLGGRARSPLHF

clone_size: NA
j_call: TRBJ2-5
v_call: TRBV28
d_call: NA
cdr3_nt: TGTGCCAGTACACAGGTCGGAGAGACCCAGTACTTC
cdr3_aa: CASTQVGETQYF

clone_size: NA
j_call: TRBJ2-4
v_call: TRBV27
d_call: TRBD2
cdr3_nt: TGTACCAGCAGTTTAAAAGGGGCTAGCGGTTCCACTTTTCGACTTGAGCAGTACTTC
cdr3_aa: CTSSLKGASGSTFRLEQYF

clone_size: few
j_call: TRBJ1-5
v_call: TRBV4-2
d_call: TRBD1
cdr3_nt: TGTGCCAGTCCGGGACAGGGCGTTTTGTGCAATCAGCCCCAGCATTTT
cdr3_aa: CASPGQGVLCNQPQHF

clone_size: NA
j_call: TRBJ2-4
v_call: TRBV27
d_call: TRBD1
cdr3_nt: TGTGCCAGCAGTCCCGGACAGGGTTTTCTTCTAGCCAAAAACATTCAGTACTTC
cdr3_aa: CASSPGQGFLLAKNIQYF

clone_size: many
j_call: TRBJ2-6
v_call: TRBV5-1
d_call: TRBD1
cdr3_nt: TGCGCCAGCAGCCCTTCGCCAGGGGGTACGAACTCTGGGGCCAACGTCCTGACTTTC
cdr3_aa: CASSPSPGGTNSGANVLTF

clone_size: once
j_call: TRBJ1-1
v_call: TRBV11-2
d_call: NA
cdr3_nt: TGTGCCAGCAGCAACCTCGCGCAGGGCGAGAACACTGAAGCTTTCTTT
cdr3_aa: CASSNLAQGENTEAFF

clone_size: NA
j_call: TRBJ2-4
v_call: TRBV27
d_call: TRBD2
cdr3_nt: TGTGCCAGCAGTCCCCTAGCGGGAGAAGTCTCAGCCAAAAACATTCAGTACTTC
cdr3_aa: CASSPLAGEVSAKNIQYF

clone_size: NA
j_call: TRBJ1-1
v_call: TRBV18
d_call: TRBD1
cdr3_nt: TGTGCCAGCTCCCGAAACACGGGACAGAGCAACACTGAAGCTTTCTTT
cdr3_aa: CASSRNTGQSNTEAFF

clone_size: few
j_call: TRBJ2-2
v_call: TRBV28
d_call: NA
cdr3_nt: TGTGCCAGCAGTCCGGCCCGGGAGTCCACCGGGGAGCTGTTTTTT
cdr3_aa: CASSPARESTGELFF

clone_size: NA
j_call: TRBJ2-7
v_call: TRBV20-1
d_call: NA
cdr3_nt: TGCAGTGCTGACCAACAGGTACCCTACGAGCAGTACTTC
cdr3_aa: CSADQQVPYEQYF

clone_size: NA
j_call: TRBJ2-5
v_call: TRBV20-1
d_call: TRBD1
cdr3_nt: TGCAGTGCTAGAGCAGGGGGCGCGGAGGCCCAGTACTTC
cdr3_aa: CSARAGGAEAQYF

clone_size: few
j_call: TRBJ1-5
v_call: TRBV28
d_call: NA
cdr3_nt: TGTGCCAGCAGTCCTCCCCGTTACGCTAATCAGCCCCAGCATTTT
cdr3_aa: CASSPPRYANQPQHF

clone_size: once
j_call: TRBJ1-6
v_call: TRBV3-1
d_call: NA
cdr3_nt: TGTGCCAGCACCCTATCAAGCCTGCTGGGAGGGGCGATGTCACCCCTCCACTTT
cdr3_aa: CASTLSSLLGGAMSPLHF

clone_size: NA
j_call: TRBJ1-2
v_call: TRBV5-1
d_call: NA
cdr3_nt: TGCGCCAGCAGCTTGGGGGGGACTGTTGGCTACACCTTC
cdr3_aa: CASSLGGTVGYTF

clone_size: NA
j_call: TRBJ2-5
v_call: TRBV9
d_call: NA
cdr3_nt: TGTGCCAGCAGCGAGGGGGGCAGGGCACAAGAGACCCAGTACTTC
cdr3_aa: CASSEGGRAQETQYF

clone_size: NA
j_call: TRBJ1-2
v_call: TRBV24-1
d_call: NA
cdr3_nt: TGTGCCACCAGTGATTCTGGAGGCGGCTACACCTTC
cdr3_aa: CATSDSGGGYTF

clone_size: NA
j_call: TRBJ1-4
v_call: TRBV13
d_call: NA
cdr3_nt: TGTGCCAGCAGCCGTAGCCAGGGGACCACAGAGGGTAATGAAAAACTGTTTTTT
cdr3_aa: CASSRSQGTTEGNEKLFF

clone_size: NA
j_call: TRBJ2-7
v_call: TRBV6-1
d_call: NA
cdr3_nt: TGTGCCAGCAGTGAACTCGGGGAAGGAGGCGAGCAGTACTTC
cdr3_aa: CASSELGEGGEQYF

clone_size: NA
j_call: TRBJ1-5
v_call: TRBV3-1
d_call: NA
cdr3_nt: TGTGCCAGCAGCCAAGTTGGAGGACGCAATCAGCCCCAGCATTTT
cdr3_aa: CASSQVGGRNQPQHF

clone_size: many
j_call: TRBJ2-3
v_call: TRBV29-1
d_call: NA
cdr3_nt: TGCAGCGTCGCTAGGCCCTGGACAGATACGCAGTATTTT
cdr3_aa: CSVARPWTDTQYF

clone_size: few
j_call: TRBJ1-6
v_call: TRBV28
d_call: NA
cdr3_nt: TGTGCCAGCAGCCCCCCGTCGGGCTATAATTCACCCCTCCACTTT
cdr3_aa: CASSPPSGYNSPLHF

clone_size: few
j_call: TRBJ2-7
v_call: TRBV27
d_call: NA
cdr3_nt: TGTGCCAGCTCTGGACCCGGACCCTACGAGCAGTACTTC
cdr3_aa: CASSGPGPYEQYF

clone_size: NA
j_call: TRBJ2-1
v_call: TRBV20-1
d_call: NA
cdr3_nt: TGCAGTGGGATGCGGGCCCCCTACAATGAGCAGTTCTTC
cdr3_aa: CSGMRAPYNEQFF

clone_size: many
j_call: TRBJ2-7
v_call: TRBV20-1
d_call: NA
cdr3_nt: TGCAGTGCCGCCGGGGGTAGCGGTACCTACGAGCAGTACTTC
cdr3_aa: CSAAGGSGTYEQYF

clone_size: many
j_call: TRBJ2-5
v_call: TRBV7-7
d_call: TRBD2
cdr3_nt: TGTGCCAGCAGCCCCGGGACTACCGGTGAGACCCAGTACTTC
cdr3_aa: CASSPGTTGETQYF

clone_size: few
j_call: TRBJ2-3
v_call: TRBV12-3/TRBV12-4
d_call: TRBD2
cdr3_nt: TGTGCCAGCAGTTCGAGACTAGCGGGGAGCTCAGATACGCAGTATTTT
cdr3_aa: CASSSRLAGSSDTQYF

clone_size: few
j_call: TRBJ1-5
v_call: TRBV5-5
d_call: TRBD1
cdr3_nt: TGTGCCAGCAGCTTGGAGGGGGGACAGAGTAATCAGCCCCAGCATTTT
cdr3_aa: CASSLEGGQSNQPQHF

clone_size: few
j_call: TRBJ2-2
v_call: TRBV4-3
d_call: TRBD1
cdr3_nt: TGCGCCAGCAGTACAGGGGCTGCGTACACCGGGGAGCTGTTTTTT
cdr3_aa: CASSTGAAYTGELFF

clone_size: many
j_call: TRBJ2-7
v_call: TRBV29-1
d_call: NA
cdr3_nt: TGCAGCGTTGGAGCTACAGGGCCCCTCCACGAGCAGTACTTC
cdr3_aa: CSVGATGPLHEQYF

clone_size: few
j_call: TRBJ2-3
v_call: TRBV5-8
d_call: NA
cdr3_nt: TGTGCCAGCAGCTTGGCCAGGTCCAGCGGGAGCACAGATACGCAGTATTTT
cdr3_aa: CASSLARSSGSTDTQYF

clone_size: NA
j_call: TRBJ2-3
v_call: TRBV6-1
d_call: TRBD2
cdr3_nt: TGTGCCAGCAGGATTATAGCGGGGAGCGCAGATACGCAGTATTTT
cdr3_aa: CASRIIAGSADTQYF

clone_size: few
j_call: TRBJ1-4
v_call: TRBV9
d_call: NA
cdr3_nt: TGTGCCAGCAGCGGAGGGGCAGGGAGGCATGAAAAACTGTTTTTT
cdr3_aa: CASSGGAGRHEKLFF

clone_size: few
j_call: TRBJ2-7
v_call: TRBV6-5
d_call: TRBD1
cdr3_nt: TGTGCCAGCAGTCGACAGGGGTCCAGGGTTTGGAACGAGCAGTACTTC
cdr3_aa: CASSRQGSRVWNEQYF

clone_size: NA
j_call: TRBJ2-1
v_call: TRBV2
d_call: NA
cdr3_nt: TGTGCCAGCAGTAAAACTGGTTACAATGAGCAGTTCTTC
cdr3_aa: CASSKTGYNEQFF

clone_size: NA
j_call: TRBJ2-5
v_call: TRBV27
d_call: TRBD2
cdr3_nt: TGTGCCAGCACCTTGCCGGGGAGGGGAGAGACCCAGTACTTC
cdr3_aa: CASTLPGRGETQYF

clone_size: NA
j_call: TRBJ2-1
v_call: TRBV7-9
d_call: NA
cdr3_nt: TGTGCCAGCAGCCCCAAACGGGGCGGAAAGAATGAGCAGTTCTTC
cdr3_aa: CASSPKRGGKNEQFF

clone_size: few
j_call: TRBJ1-2
v_call: TRBV5-5
d_call: NA
cdr3_nt: TGTGCCAGCAGCCGCGGGGACACACTATCCCCTAACTATGGCTACACCTTC
cdr3_aa: CASSRGDTLSPNYGYTF

clone_size: NA
j_call: TRBJ1-2
v_call: TRBV18
d_call: TRBD1
cdr3_nt: TGTGCCATCTCGGGGGACAGGGTACGAGGCTACACCTTC
cdr3_aa: CAISGDRVRGYTF

clone_size: NA
j_call: TRBJ1-2
v_call: TRBV6-5
d_call: TRBD1
cdr3_nt: TGTGCCGGGACAGGGAAGGAAACTGGATATAGCTATGGCTACACCTTC
cdr3_aa: CAGTGKETGYSYGYTF

clone_size: NA
j_call: TRBJ1-1
v_call: TRBV6-9
d_call: NA
cdr3_nt: TGTGCCAGCAGTTATTCGTCTCCGGGAGGGGACACTGAAGCTTTCTTT
cdr3_aa: CASSYSSPGGDTEAFF

clone_size: many
j_call: TRBJ1-6
v_call: TRBV20-1
d_call: TRBD1
cdr3_nt: TGCAGTACTAACCGGGACAGCAATAATTCACCCCTCCACTTT
cdr3_aa: CSTNRDSNNSPLHF

clone_size: few
j_call: TRBJ2-1
v_call: TRBV9
d_call: TRBD1
cdr3_nt: TGTGCCAGTGGGCCCGGGACAGGGATTTACAATGAGCAGTTCTTC
cdr3_aa: CASGPGTGIYNEQFF

clone_size: few
j_call: TRBJ1-2
v_call: TRBV25-1
d_call: TRBD1
cdr3_nt: TGTGCCAGCAGTCTCACAAAAACTGGGACAGGTTATGGCTACACCTTC
cdr3_aa: CASSLTKTGTGYGYTF

clone_size: many
j_call: TRBJ2-6
v_call: TRBV30
d_call: NA
cdr3_nt: TGTGCCTGTGGGTTCCCTTTCTCTGGGGCCAACGTCCTGACTTTC
cdr3_aa: CACGFPFSGANVLTF

clone_size: NA
j_call: TRBJ1-6
v_call: TRBV5-1
d_call: TRBD1
cdr3_nt: TGCGCCAGCAGCTTGGACAGGGGGCGAAATAATTCACCCCTCCACTTT
cdr3_aa: CASSLDRGRNNSPLHF

clone_size: NA
j_call: TRBJ2-1
v_call: TRBV28
d_call: NA
cdr3_nt: TGTGCCAGCACTGGGCCCCCGCGGCACAATGAGCAGTTCTTC
cdr3_aa: CASTGPPRHNEQFF

clone_size: NA
j_call: TRBJ2-3
v_call: TRBV5-1
d_call: NA
cdr3_nt: TGCGCCAGCAGCCCATCAGACCAGGGAGATACGCAGTATTTT
cdr3_aa: CASSPSDQGDTQYF